The clone carrying this T cell receptor beta chain has only a few counts. The data derive from a study of T cells in Graves' hyperthyroidism and ophthalmopathy. Amplified TCR beta CDR3 regions derived from RNA transcripts. TCR CDR3 underwent first-round RT-PCR with the HTBI primer set. TCRdb reprocessed the multiplex PCR reads via MiXCR and lists one record per CDR3 protein. The sample gives hundreds of thousands of distinct CDR3 sequences, 15% to 20% of which show up once; approximately 16% is in the top ten. Participants, patients aged 18 to 65, had newly diagnosed hyperthyroidism with a duration under 2 months. Investigators excluded patients with uncontrolled infection, other autoimmune disease, pregnancy or lactation. The diagnostic basis comprised clinical symptoms, serum thyroxine and TRAb, thyroid ultrasound and orbital computed tomography. Extraction of PBMCs used around 9.6 ml of fresh peripheral blood.

Germline-derived CDR1 and CDR2 are WNHNN and SYGVQD (reference sequence). V trimming: 6 bases; J trimming: 8 bases; junction bases outside the gene matches: 5. The CDR3 is made up of 14 amino acids. Sequencing was carried out using blood. This TCR was sampled from a woman aged 45 to 65 with Graves' hyperthyroidism that later progressed to Graves' ophthalmopathy. J is TRBJ2-1 and V is TRBV10-1; TRBD1 matches 12 bases. The CDR3 sequence is CASSRDRGPYEQFF. The DNA of the CDR3 is TGCGCCAGCAGCCGGGACAGGGGGCCGTATGAGCAGTTCTTC.